The TCR beta chain under discussion was sequenced for a study of T cell changes during pregnancy in multiple sclerosis. Only in-frame clones appear in the TCRdb table, and some are missing; sequencing was by immunoSEQ multiplex PCR. In the table there are tens of thousands of clones, 80% to 95% of which are singletons. This receptor was taken from a female donor with multiple sclerosis, enrolled in a pregnancy study. Sequenced here: peripheral blood, sampled in the third trimester of pregnancy.

The CDR3 loop is CASSHGLAGALGEQYF. The CDR3 region has the DNA TGTGCCAGCAGCCACGGACTAGCGGGAGCACTGGGCGAGCAGTACTTC. The chain combines TRBV7-2 with TRBJ2-7; 13 nucleotides agree with TRBD2. From germline, CDR1 is SGHTA and CDR2 FQGNSA. J lost 6 bases, V lost 5 bases, and 10 bases had no gene match. This CDR3 has 16 amino acids.